This TCR beta chain was identified in a study of PD-1 blockade in mismatch repair-deficient tumors (dated 2017 in TCRdb). For the wider study: Between late 2013 and September 2016, the trial enrolled 70 to 100 consecutive patients with 12 mismatch repair-deficient cancer types, every one of whom had been previously treated and was progressing. Tumor-associated T cell clones were tracked in the peripheral blood of patients responding to PD-1 blockade by deep sequencing of TCR CDR3 regions.

V and J are truncated by 5 bases and 4 bases respectively, leaving an intervening sequence of 11 bases. From a lookup of the germline V gene, CDR1 and CDR2 are MRHNA and SNTAGT. The CDR3 spans 13 residues, from the cysteine through the phenylalanine. Only CDR3 DNA is held: 39 bases, read in frame from base 1. For every enrolled patient, mismatch repair deficiency was confirmed by either polymerase chain reaction or immunohistochemistry. A few patients who responded to pembrolizumab therapy underwent TCR sequencing. The phase II trial prospectively evaluated PD-1 blockade with pembrolizumab in advanced mismatch repair-deficient cancers, independent of tissue of origin. Serial peripheral blood T cell samples were collected before and at multiple times after starting PD-1 blockade. The timing of each blood sample was reported as weeks after the first dose of pembrolizumab. What the work shows at the level of the full study, not this receptor alone: Clones residing in the tumor, which were often undetectable in blood before treatment, expanded quickly after pembrolizumab and then contracted, generally before radiologic responses.

Library creation used the immunoSEQ multiplex PCR assay. As stored in TCRdb, this immuneACCESS dataset retains in-frame rearrangements with V and J assigned. A fraction of the clones does not appear; measured against another copy, unresolved V genes explain less than half of the discrepancy, and the remainder lacks a known reason. Within this sample are around 110,000 clones, with roughly 80% of them counted one time only. Roughly 4.5% of the sample is in the top ten clones. Concerning this clone: Its antigen specificity is not known. One base away there is no much larger clone; base qualities are not given.

Recombination joined TRBV6-4 with TRBJ1-1; a weak D assignment points to TRBD1 (5 bases agree). The sequenced sample was peripheral blood, obtained just over 59 weeks after starting pembrolizumab. The receptor comes from an adult with mismatch repair-deficient cancer. The CDR3 is CASSTVQGTEAFF. The nucleotide sequence reads as follows: TGTGCCAGCAGTACAGTTCAGGGCACTGAAGCTTTCTTT.